This T cell receptor (beta chain) was found in a study of naive and memory T cell subsets (dated by TCRdb to 2016 to 2017). Looking at the study overall: The figure summarizing these samples reported ten or so blood donors, 7 tuberculin skin test biopsies and 3 saline control biopsies. PCR2 was typically performed as a SYBR Green qPCR that was stopped at a set threshold, although end-point PCR (around 6 cycles) could be used instead for low-input samples. Skin biopsies were taken from tuberculin skin test sites or from saline-injected control sites and were processed for RNA extraction as described before. What the work shows at the level of the full study, not this receptor alone: Both types of skin biopsy reportedly yielded TCR sequences, though far more TCRs came from tuberculin skin test sites. The RNA-based method was acknowledged to be potentially sensitive to changes in TCR transcripts with T cell activation and differentiation. Details of skin biopsy collection and RNA processing were not given in the paper but were referenced to earlier studies. The larger number of TCRs found at tuberculin skin test sites was interpreted as T cell infiltration of a delayed type IV hypersensitivity reaction.

The sample's treatment or condition, from its label and the paper: skin biopsy from PPD injection site in Mantoux-positive individual. The study described a robust, sensitive protocol for amplifying, sequencing and analyzing TCRs, using 3' ligation of a UMI-containing oligonucleotide to TCR cDNA. The tuberculin skin test biopsies were taken from PPD-injected sites in individuals who had a positive Mantoux test. Before reverse transcription, total RNA that had not been cell sorted was treated with RQ1 DNase, with a target input of roughly 1 to 1,100 ng. Libraries were prepared from skin biopsies and whole blood so that pipeline robustness could be tested in samples in which T cells form a minority population. This clonotype was observed at least ten times. The antigen it recognizes is unknown. Qualities for individual bases were not recorded, and no much larger clone is one base off. Receptor libraries were prepared by UMI-ligation and nested PCR. The ligated cDNA was amplified by four rounds of PCR, in which nested alpha and beta constant region primers were used together with the SP2 primer. TCR RNA was reverse transcribed with SuperScript IV using alpha and beta constant region primers for the blood and skin samples. An oligonucleotide carrying the Illumina SP2 primer and a UMI was ligated to the 3' end of the cDNA by means of T4 RNA ligase 1. The 12-nucleotide UMI was composed of two random hexamers separated by an eight-base spacer, which was included to prevent hairpin formation. From the second PCR onward, the TCR alpha and beta chain libraries were handled separately, and dual indexing was used for multiplexing. After pooling, the indexed libraries were analyzed by capillary electrophoresis and sequenced on either an Illumina MiSeq or NextSeq. PhiX DNA at about 5-7% was added to the libraries to raise base diversity and improve cluster recognition. The paper's processing steps were these. UMIs were extracted from read 2 by Demultiplexor and combined with the TCR sequence from read 1, and reads were split according to sample indices. Decombinator identified V and J genes and V-J junctions and gave each TCR a five-part identifier that included V and J deletions. Collapsinator used UMIs to correct sequencing errors and PCR amplification heterogeneity, producing a UMI-based abundance for each TCR. CDR3Translator converted identifiers to nucleotide sequence, translated to amino acids, and extracted CDR3 regions using terminal motifs. Error-corrected counts of alpha and beta TCRs from blood and skin were compared after being normalized to the amount of input RNA. TCRdb itself trimmed the public reads at Q25 with fastp, ran MiXCR and retained productive beta chains. Identical CDR3 proteins give one entry, which carries the most common genes and DNA. The V and J calls reflect TCRdb's pipeline rather than the authors' work. In this sample the table shows approximately 21,000 distinct CDR3 sequences, about 6.4% of which occur a single time. The ten largest make up about 6% of the sample.

V is reduced by 1 base and J by 8 bases, leaving a spacing of 12 bases between them. The CDR3 spans 14 residues, from the cysteine through the phenylalanine. Only the CDR3 region is kept as DNA, spanning 42 bases read in frame from base 1. The origin of this receptor is an adult in good health. The sample in question was skin, obtained from a tuberculin skin test site. This chain joins TRBV12-3 or TRBV12-4 to TRBJ2-1; the D gene is unclear. The DNA sequence is given as TGTGCCAGCAGTTTAGGGCTAAAGCCGTATGAGCAGTTCTTC. This translates into CASSLGLKPYEQFF.